Given below is one T cell receptor beta chain in context. Antigen: not known. The data were obtained in a study of glioma-infiltrating T cells after dendritic cell vaccination. Across the study: Autologous tumor lysate-pulsed dendritic cell vaccination was given between about 2003 and 2013. The vaccine used monocyte-derived dendritic cells pulsed overnight with autologous tumor lysate. The study, taken as a whole, reports: The cohort had few patients with full blood and tumor sets.

Trimming cost V 2 bases and J 8 bases, with 21 bases left between them. There are 16 residues in the CDR3. Germline CDR1 MNHNS, CDR2 SASEGT. Amplification used 60 V beta primers and 13 J beta primers. Assay: immunoSEQ multiplex PCR; the TCRdb copy retains only in-frame clones and omits some. Among 75,000 to 95,000 clones, around 90% were seen once, and the ten largest hold 2% to 2.5%. The sample's time point: after dendritic cell vaccination, including at tumor progression/relapse. The source of this sequence is a human donor with glioblastoma. This material consisted of blood, taken after dendritic cell vaccination. The chain couples TRBV6-1 to TRBJ1-2, with a weak D call TRBD1 (6 bases). This chain's CDR3 is CASSETLLEGGRGYTF. CDR3 DNA sequence: TGTGCCAGCAGTGAAACGTTACTCGAGGGGGGGCGAGGCTACACCTTC.